A selection of T cell receptor beta chains follows, all from one sample in a study of identical twins' blood T cells. Via MiXCR, TCRdb re-called the 5' RACE reads, giving one row per CDR3 protein. Of a few hundred thousand distinct CDR3 sequences in the sample, 28% were seen once. What was sequenced was PBMCs. Receptors were obtained from a woman between 18 and 50 years old in good health. Each CDR3 is given with its conserved first and last residue. A D gene is named only where the DNA matches it firmly. Clone size is shown for a subset of rows, as once, few, many or a class of expanded clone.

cdr3_aa,cdr3_nt,d_call,j_call,clone_size,v_call
CASSWLRDRHSNQPQHF,TGTGCCAGCAGTTGGTTGAGGGACAGGCATAGCAATCAGCCCCAGCATTTT,TRBD1,TRBJ1-5,.,TRBV28
CSVGTGGFSTNEKLFF,TGCAGCGTTGGGACAGGGGGGTTTTCAACTAATGAAAAACTGTTTTTT,TRBD1,TRBJ1-4,.,TRBV29-1
CSVQESYNEQFF,TGCAGCGTACAGGAGTCCTACAATGAGCAGTTCTTC,.,TRBJ2-1,many,TRBV29-1
CASSLGYGAGSTF,TGTGCCAGCAGCTTGGGTTACGGCGCAGGTTCCACCTTC,.,TRBJ1-2,few,TRBV5-6
CASSWTGFGSPLHF,TGTGCCAGCAGTTGGACAGGGTTCGGTTCACCCCTCCACTTT,TRBD1,TRBJ1-6,.,TRBV27
CSARSAPGWSTEAFF,TGCAGTGCTAGATCCGCGCCAGGCTGGAGCACTGAAGCTTTCTTT,.,TRBJ1-1,few,TRBV20-1
CASSLVVGRFNEKLFF,TGTGCCAGCAGCTTAGTGGTGGGACGGTTTAATGAAAAACTGTTTTTT,.,TRBJ1-4,.,TRBV7-2
CASSLFGSGLSYNEQFF,TGTGCCAGCAGCCTATTCGGGAGCGGACTCTCCTACAATGAGCAGTTCTTC,.,TRBJ2-1,.,TRBV3-1
CSADHLTNEQFF,TGCAGTGCGGACCACCTTACCAATGAGCAGTTCTTC,.,TRBJ2-1,few,TRBV20-1
CASSLKAGTDTQYF,TGTGCCAGCAGCTTAAAAGCGGGGACCGATACGCAGTATTTT,TRBD2,TRBJ2-3,.,TRBV7-3